The 30 T cell receptor beta chains below come from one sample, sequenced in a study of identical twins. Each CDR3 protein is one row after TCRdb ran MiXCR on the 5' RACE reads. The data show around 470,000 distinct CDR3 sequences, approximately 15% seen once. Another study also made use of these data, one on yellow fever vaccine responses in identical twins.

The sequenced sample was CD4+ T cells sorted from blood. These receptors were taken from a woman aged 18-29 years in good health.

This clonotype was picked up a small number of times. The rearrangement links TRBV28 to TRBJ2-1; D remains ambiguous. V was clipped by 5 bases and J by 0 bases, with 11 bases between them. The CDR3 loop spans 15 amino acids. Germline V gene data show CDR1 as MDHEN and CDR2 as SYDVKM. The CDR3 region is CASSADQSSYNEQFF. Here the CDR3 DNA reads TGTGCCAGCAGTGCGGACCAGAGCTCCTACAATGAGCAGTTCTTC. The full variable domain, its missing parts supplied by reference TRBV28 and TRBJ2-1, is DVKVTQSSRYLVKRTGEKVFLECVQDMDHENMFWYRQDPGLGLRLIYFSYDVKMKEKGDIPEGYSVSREKKERFSLILESASTNQTSMYLCASSADQSSYNEQFFGPGTRLTVL.

This clonotype appeared a few times. This rearrangement joins TRBV5-1 to TRBJ1-2; 8 nucleotides align to TRBD1. This CDR3 has 14 amino acids. Germline trimming cut 4 bases from V and 5 bases from J; bases unmatched to any gene: 7. Germline V CDR1 and CDR2: SGHRS, YFSETQ. The CDR3: CASSPDQGAYGYTF. Written as DNA, the CDR3 is TGCGCCAGCAGCCCGGACCAGGGGGCGTATGGCTACACCTTC.

This clonotype was recorded at least ten times. This chain uses TRBV20-1 with TRBJ2-7; 7 nucleotides align to TRBD1. Germline trimming cut 6 bases from V and 3 bases from J; bases unmatched to any gene: 5. CDR3 length equals 12 residues. Germline CDR1 and CDR2: DFQATT and SNEGSKA (reference sequence). CDR3: CSAGDSVYEQYF. The CDR3 DNA reads TGCAGTGCGGGGGACAGCGTCTACGAGCAGTACTTC.

The chain is built from TRBV7-8 and TRBJ1-6, with D perhaps TRBD1 (5 bases). V gave up 2 bases and J gave up 6 bases, with 11 bases separating them. The germline CDR1 and CDR2 sequences are SGHVS and FQNEAQ. The CDR3 is 15 amino acids. CDR3 coding DNA: TGTGCCAGCAGCTTACCCGGGGGGACTAATTCACCCCTCCACTTT. Protein product: CASSLPGGTNSPLHF.

The chain employs TRBV9 and TRBJ2-5, with 7 nucleotides matching TRBD2. The CDR3 totals 14 residues. Germline CDR1 and CDR2: SGDLS and YYNGEE. V gave up 4 bases and J gave up 2 bases; unmatched junction bases: 5. CDR3 in DNA: TGTGCCAGCAGCAACCCGGGACTACAAGAGACCCAGTACTTC. As protein: CASSNPGLQETQYF.

This clonotype was seen only a few times. A clone one base away is much larger, so this may be a read error. V gene TRBV7-2 combines with J gene TRBJ2-3; either TRBD1 or TRBD2 may supply D (7 bases each). This CDR3 contains 13 residues. Germline V lookup: CDR1 SGHTA, CDR2 FQGNSA. V was pared by 3 bases and J by 5 bases, with 9 bases between. CDR3 loop: CASSFRGGDTQYF. The CDR3 DNA is TGTGCCAGCAGCTTCAGGGGGGGAGATACGCAGTATTTT. The complete variable domain, with remaining parts taken from reference TRBV7-2 and TRBJ2-3, reads GAGVSQSPSNKVTEKGKDVELRCDPISGHTALYWYRQSLGQGLEFLIYFQGNSAPDKSGLPSDRFSAERTGGSVSTLTIQRTQQEDSAVYLCASSFRGGDTQYFGPGTRLTVL.

V usage is TRBV6-1 and J usage is TRBJ2-1; 13 bases agree with TRBD2. Trimming removed 5 bases from V and 9 bases from J; junction bases left unmatched: 7. From germline, CDR1 is MNHNS and CDR2 SASEGT. The CDR3 totals 15 residues. CDR3 in amino acids: CASSPWTSGSGEQFF. CDR3 sequence (DNA): TGTGCCAGCAGTCCTTGGACTAGCGGGAGCGGTGAGCAGTTCTTC.

The chain uses TRBV5-1 and TRBJ2-5; 8 bases map to TRBD1. Per the germline V gene, CDR1 is SGHRS and CDR2 is YFSETQ. The CDR3 totals 14 residues. J was trimmed by 4 bases and V by 4 bases; bases with no gene match: 6. The CDR3 nucleotides read TGCGCCAGCAGCAGCAGGGGGCTCCCAGAGACCCAGTACTTC. Its protein is CASSSRGLPETQYF.

The J gene is TRBJ2-2, the V gene TRBV6-2 or TRBV6-3; tentative D call: TRBD1 (5 bases). The CDR3 is made up of 14 amino acids. Germline V lookup: CDR1 MNHEY, CDR2 SVGEGT. Deletions cut 2 bases from V and 7 bases from J, with 11 bases between. The CDR3 reads CASSYAAQGGELFF. The DNA of the CDR3 is TGTGCCAGCAGTTACGCGGCGCAGGGCGGGGAGCTGTTTTTT.

This clonotype has a handful of counts. The chain uses TRBV24-1 and TRBJ1-2; D may be TRBD1 (6 bases). The CDR3 loop spans 13 amino acids. CDR1 is KGHDR, CDR2 SFDVKD, per germline. V was clipped by 3 bases and J by 4 bases, with 8 bases between them. The CDR3 coding sequence is TGTGCCACCAGTGATAAGACAGGCTATGGCTACACCTTC. Translation gives CATSDKTGYGYTF.

This clonotype was counted only a few times. The chain links TRBV5-1 to TRBJ2-3; 13 bases fit TRBD2. J lost 3 bases, V lost 3 bases, and 4 bases had no gene match. There are 16 residues in the CDR3. Germline V gives CDR1 SGHRS, CDR2 YFSETQ. As DNA, the CDR3 is TGCGCCAGCAGCTCCAGGACTAGCGGGGGTACAGATACGCAGTATTTT. This translates into CASSSRTSGGTDTQYF.

The chain couples TRBV9 to TRBJ1-6; D ambiguous. The length of the CDR3 is 14 residues. Trimming shortened V by 3 bases and J by 10 bases, and 14 bases separated the two germline ends. Germline V lookup: CDR1 SGDLS, CDR2 YYNGEE. The CDR3 bases are TGTGCCAGCAGCGCTTTGGGGTTTGGGTCACCCCTCCACTTT. Amino acids: CASSALGFGSPLHF. The full variable domain, completed using reference TRBV9 and TRBJ1-6, is DSGVTQTPKHLITATGQRVTLRCSPRSGDLSVYWYQQSLDQGLQFLIQYYNGEERAKGNILERFSAQQFPDLHSELNLSSLELGDSALYFCASSALGFGSPLHFGNGTRLTVT.

This clonotype has more than one count but fewer than ten. This sequence joins TRBV7-9 and TRBJ2-3, with TRBD2 matching over 10 bases. Germline V CDR1 and CDR2: SEHNR, FQNEAQ (reference sequence). With 1 base clipped from V and 4 bases from J, the junction kept 8 bases outside the gene matches. The CDR3 has 17 amino acids. The CDR3 DNA is TGTGCCAGCAGCTTAGGGGAAAGCGGGGGGGCCGCAGATACGCAGTATTTT. The encoded protein is CASSLGESGGAADTQYF.

In its sample, this clonotype was seen a few times. The chain combines TRBV10-3 with TRBJ2-3; 8 bases are shared with TRBD2. There are 15 residues in the CDR3. Germline V gives CDR1 ENHRY, CDR2 SYGVKD. J lost 2 bases, V lost 4 bases, and 5 bases had no gene match. For the CDR3, the DNA is TGTGCCATCAGTGGGGGCGGGGGGTACACAGATACGCAGTATTTT. This translates into CAISGGGGYTDTQYF.

This chain links TRBV20-1 with TRBJ1-2; no reliable D call. Trimming removed 3 bases from V and 10 bases from J, with 12 bases in between. CDR3 size: 11 residues. The germline V gene encodes CDR1 DFQATT and CDR2 SNEGSKA (reference sequence). CDR3 coding DNA: TGCAGTGCTAGCTTTAGGAGCGACTACACCTTC. Its translation: CSASFRSDYTF.

CDR3 amino acids: CASSLDYRNIQYF. The DNA for the CDR3 is TGTGCCAGCAGCTTAGACTACAGAAACATTCAGTACTTC. The V call is TRBV11-3, the J call TRBJ2-4; the D is unclear. The CDR3 has 13 amino acids. Trimming cost V 0 bases and J 6 bases, with 6 bases left between them. The V gene's germline CDR1 is SGHNT and CDR2 YENEEA. Supplemented by reference TRBV11-3 and TRBJ2-4, the full variable domain reads EAGVVQSPRYKIIEKKQPVAFWCNPISGHNTLYWYLQNLGQGPELLIRYENEEAVDDSQLPKDRFSAERLKGVDSTLKIQPAELGDSAVYLCASSLDYRNIQYFGAGTRLSVL.

This clonotype occurred a few times. The gene calls are TRBV6-1 and TRBJ1-1; D is perhaps TRBD1 (5 bases). V lost 5 bases, J lost 5 bases, and 15 bases lay in between. Germline V lookup: CDR1 MNHNS, CDR2 SASEGT. The CDR3 totals 14 residues. CDR3: CASSQDGWGTEAFF. The CDR3 DNA is TGTGCCAGCAGTCAGGACGGGTGGGGGACTGAAGCTTTCTTT.

This sequence joins TRBV19 and TRBJ1-2, with D possibly matching TRBD1 (5 bases). V was trimmed by 2 bases and J by 6 bases, leaving 7 bases between them. Germline V CDR1 and CDR2: LNHDA, SQIVND (reference sequence). The CDR3 has 12 residues. In DNA form, the CDR3 reads TGTGCCAGTAGTATAAGAGGGGATGGCTACACCTTC. Amino acid sequence: CASSIRGDGYTF.

This clonotype was observed a few times. The V call is TRBV6-5, the J call TRBJ1-1; unclear D gene. The CDR3 contains 14 residues. The germline V gene encodes CDR1 MNHEY and CDR2 SVGAGI. Trimming shortened V by 0 bases and J by 1 base, and 6 bases separated the two germline ends. The CDR3 here is CASSYSLGNTEAFF. Written as DNA, the CDR3 is TGTGCCAGCAGTTACTCGTTGGGGAACACTGAAGCTTTCTTT.

This clonotype was counted between two and nine times. The rearrangement links TRBV10-3 to TRBJ1-2, with unresolved D. Germline V gives CDR1 ENHRY, CDR2 SYGVKD. V was trimmed by 0 bases and J by 4 bases, leaving 12 bases between them. This CDR3 region has 15 residues. CDR3 nucleotide sequence: TGTGCCATCAGTGAGTCACGGGAAGCCTTCTATGGCTACACCTTC. This encodes CAISESREAFYGYTF.

This chain joins TRBV6-1 and TRBJ2-7; 9 bases match TRBD1. V gave up 7 bases and J gave up 3 bases; unmatched junction bases: 7. CDR3 size: 14 residues. Germline assignment: CDR1 MNHNS and CDR2 SASEGT. The CDR3 is CASTTGQGLYEQYF. For the CDR3, the DNA is TGTGCCAGCACCACGGGACAGGGTCTCTACGAGCAGTACTTC.

This clonotype appeared a few times. The rearrangement uses TRBV7-9 and TRBJ2-7; TRBD1 matches at 8 bases. Germline V lookup: CDR1 SEHNR, CDR2 FQNEAQ (reference sequence). This CDR3 has 17 amino acids. The ends lost 2 bases at V and 1 base at J; junction bases unmatched: 10. The CDR3 coding sequence is TGTGCCAGCAGCTTAAACTCCGGGACAGGCTCATCCTACGAGCAGTACTTC. This translates into CASSLNSGTGSSYEQYF.

The chain recombines TRBV28 with TRBJ1-2, with TRBD1 matching 8 bases. V dropped 7 bases and J dropped 4; count of bases not matched to a gene: 14. The germline CDR1 and CDR2 sequences are MDHEN and SYDVKM. The length of the CDR3 is 16 residues. CDR3 residues: CASTPAGGPESYGYTF. The CDR3 DNA reads as TGTGCCAGCACCCCGGCAGGGGGCCCGGAGAGCTATGGCTACACCTTC.

This sequence joins TRBV4-2 and TRBJ2-7, with TRBD1 identical over 7 bases. Germline assignment: CDR1 LGHNA and CDR2 YNFKEQ. The CDR3 totals 14 residues. J was trimmed by 5 bases and V by 0 bases; bases with no gene match: 4. The CDR3 bases are TGTGCCAGCAGCCAAGATACAGGGGCCGACGAGCAGTACTTC. Translated, it gives CASSQDTGADEQYF.

The sample holds many counts of this clonotype. The rearrangement uses TRBV7-9 and TRBJ2-7; D perhaps matches TRBD2 (6 bases). CDR1 is SEHNR, CDR2 FQNEAQ, per germline (reference sequence). This CDR3 comprises 13 residues. V was shortened by 3 bases and J by 3 bases, with 9 bases between the two germline ends. CDR3 nucleotide sequence: TGTGCCAGCAGCTTGGCGGGAAACTACGAGCAGTACTTC. Translation gives CASSLAGNYEQYF.

The rearrangement joins TRBV7-8 to TRBJ2-7; either TRBD1 or TRBD2 may fit D (5 bases each). Per the germline V gene, CDR1 is SGHVS and CDR2 is FQNEAQ. V was clipped by 2 bases and J by 4 bases, with 12 bases between them. The CDR3 sequence is 14 residues long. CDR3 sequence reads: CASSLQMGPYEQYF. The CDR3 DNA is TGTGCCAGCAGCTTACAGATGGGACCTTACGAGCAGTACTTC.

This clonotype was detected a few times. The chain links TRBV4-3 to TRBJ2-7, with TRBD1 matching over 7 bases. J lost 3 bases, V lost 0 bases, and 5 bases had no gene match. Germline V gene data show CDR1 as LGHNA and CDR2 as YSLEER. CDR3 size: 15 residues. The CDR3 coding sequence is TGCGCCAGCAGCCAAGATACCGGGACAGACTACGAGCAGTACTTC. Residues: CASSQDTGTDYEQYF.

The chain links TRBV5-6 to TRBJ2-7, with 9 bases aligning to TRBD2. This CDR3 is built from 16 residues. CDR1 and CDR2 from the germline V gene are SGHDT and YYEEEE. The V gene end was trimmed by 0 bases and the J gene end by 3 bases; junction bases not matched to a gene: 7. In nucleotides, the CDR3 is TGTGCCAGCAGCTTGGCATGGCGGGAGGGATACTACGAGCAGTACTTC. Translation gives CASSLAWREGYYEQYF.

The table lists this clonotype with a few counts. This chain links TRBV4-3 with TRBJ1-3; D unclear. CDR3 size: 15 residues. Germline CDR1 is LGHNA and CDR2 is YSLEER. Trimming took off 1 base at V and 0 bases at J, with 7 bases between the two ends. The CDR3 protein is CASSQAGSSGNTIYF. DNA of the CDR3: TGCGCCAGCAGCCAAGCGGGGAGCTCTGGAAACACCATATATTTT.

This clonotype has at least ten counts. The V gene is TRBV7-2, the J gene TRBJ2-4; D not resolved. CDR3 length: 11 residues. Germline CDR1 is SGHTA and CDR2 is FQGNSA. Trimming left V 2 bases short and J 7 bases short, with 3 bases between. The CDR3 loop is CASSLWNIQYF. Written as DNA, the CDR3 is TGTGCCAGCAGCTTATGGAACATTCAGTACTTC.